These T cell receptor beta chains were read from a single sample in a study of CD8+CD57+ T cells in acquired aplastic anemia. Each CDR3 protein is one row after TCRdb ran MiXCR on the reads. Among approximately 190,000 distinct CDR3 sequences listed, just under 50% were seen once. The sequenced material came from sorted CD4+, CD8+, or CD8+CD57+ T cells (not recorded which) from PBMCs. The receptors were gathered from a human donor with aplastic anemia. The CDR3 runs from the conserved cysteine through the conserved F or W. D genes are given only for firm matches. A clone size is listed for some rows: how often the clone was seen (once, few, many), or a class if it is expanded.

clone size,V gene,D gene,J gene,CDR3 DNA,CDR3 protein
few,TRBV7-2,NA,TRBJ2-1,TGTGCCAGCAGCCGAACAGGGAATGGTGAGCAGTTCTTC,CASSRTGNGEQFF
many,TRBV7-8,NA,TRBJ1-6,TGTGCCAGCAGCCCCCAAGCACGGTTCCCGTCACCCCTCCACTTT,CASSPQARFPSPLHF
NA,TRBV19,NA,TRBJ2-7,TGTGCCAGTAGCCCGGGTTTCTCCTACGAGCAGTACTTC,CASSPGFSYEQYF
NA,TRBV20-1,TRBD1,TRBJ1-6,TGCAGTGCTAGGGGACAGGGCTCCTATAATTCACCCCTCCACTTT,CSARGQGSYNSPLHF
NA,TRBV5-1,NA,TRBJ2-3,TGCGCCAGCAGCGATCCGGGACAAGGCACAGATACGCAGTATTTT,CASSDPGQGTDTQYF
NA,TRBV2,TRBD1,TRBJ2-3,TGTGCCAGCAGAAGGGGACAGGGAAACACAGATACGCAGTATTTT,CASRRGQGNTDTQYF
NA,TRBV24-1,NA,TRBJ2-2,TGTGCCACCAGTGATCCCGTGGCTAGCGCTCACACCGGGGAGCTGTTTTTT,CATSDPVASAHTGELFF
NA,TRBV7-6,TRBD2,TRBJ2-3,TGTGCCAGCAGCTTAGATTCTGCGGGGGGTCCCTCAGATACGCAGTATTTT,CASSLDSAGGPSDTQYF
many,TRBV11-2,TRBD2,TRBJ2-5,TGTGCCAGCAGCTTAGACGGGCTAGCGGCTGGGAGAGAGACCCAGTACTTC,CASSLDGLAAGRETQYF
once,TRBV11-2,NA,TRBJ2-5,TGTGCCAGCAGCTTAGGGAACAGGGACCAAGAGACCCAGTACTTC,CASSLGNRDQETQYF
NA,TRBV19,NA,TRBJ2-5,TGTGCCAGTAGTATCTCGGGGACACAAGAGACCCAGTACTTC,CASSISGTQETQYF
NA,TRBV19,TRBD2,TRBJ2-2,TGTGCCAGTAGCGGAATAGGCGGGAGTTACGCCGGGGAGCTGTTTTTT,CASSGIGGSYAGELFF
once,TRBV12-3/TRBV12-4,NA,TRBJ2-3,TGTGCCAGCAGTTGGGTTCTCACAGATACGCAGTATTTT,CASSWVLTDTQYF
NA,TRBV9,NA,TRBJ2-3,TGTGCCAGCAGCGTAGCAGGGCGCACAGATACGCAGTATTTT,CASSVAGRTDTQYF
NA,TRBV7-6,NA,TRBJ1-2,TGTGCCAGCAGCCCGGGGGGCATCTATGGCTACACCTTC,CASSPGGIYGYTF
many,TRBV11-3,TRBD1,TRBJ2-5,TGTGCCAGCAGCTCTCGACAGGGGAAAGAGACCCAGTACTTC,CASSSRQGKETQYF
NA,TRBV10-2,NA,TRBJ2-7,TGTGCAAGCAGTGAGGTCCGAACCTACGAGCAGTACTTC,CASSEVRTYEQYF
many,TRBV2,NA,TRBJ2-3,TGTGCCAGCAGTGGCGCAATCAGCACAGATACGCAGTATTTT,CASSGAISTDTQYF
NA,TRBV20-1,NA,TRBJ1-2,TGCAGTGCTAGTGAGGCAGGTCTCTATGGCTACACCTTC,CSASEAGLYGYTF
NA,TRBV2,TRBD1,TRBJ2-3,TGTGCTGTCACAGGGGCCGATACGCAGTATTTT,CAVTGADTQYF
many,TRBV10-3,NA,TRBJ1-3,TGTGCCATCAGTGACATGGGCGGCGGAAACACCATATATTTT,CAISDMGGGNTIYF
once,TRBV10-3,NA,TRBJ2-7,TGTGCCATCAGTGAGTCAGAGCAGCAGGTCCACGAGCAGTACTTC,CAISESEQQVHEQYF
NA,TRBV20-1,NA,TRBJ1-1,TGCAGTGTGTGGCAGAACGGACGAGCTTTCTTT,CSVWQNGRAFF
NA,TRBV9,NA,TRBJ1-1,TGTGCCAGCAGCGGAGGGGACTCAGACGAGACTGAAGCTTTCTTT,CASSGGDSDETEAFF
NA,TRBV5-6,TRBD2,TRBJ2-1,TGTGCCAGCAGCGCTCGGACTAGCGGGTCCTACAATGAGCAGTTCTTC,CASSARTSGSYNEQFF
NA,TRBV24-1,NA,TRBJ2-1,TGTGCCACCAGTGATGTGGCAGGGGTAAAATCTGAGCAGTTCTTC,CATSDVAGVKSEQFF
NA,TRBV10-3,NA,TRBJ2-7,TGTGCCATCAGTGAGTCGGACTCGAGCTCCTACGAGCAGTACTTC,CAISESDSSSYEQYF
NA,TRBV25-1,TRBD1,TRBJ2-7,TGTGCCAGCAGTAGAGCAACCGGGACAGGGGGCGACGAGCAGTACTTC,CASSRATGTGGDEQYF
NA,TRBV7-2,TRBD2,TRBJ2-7,TGTGCCAGCAGCGTTAGCAGGGAGGGCGAGCAGTACTTC,CASSVSREGEQYF
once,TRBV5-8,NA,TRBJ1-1,TGTGCCAGCAGCTTGCGGATGAACACTGAAGCTTTCTTT,CASSLRMNTEAFF
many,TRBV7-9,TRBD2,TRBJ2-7,TGTGCCAGCAGCGCTGGTGGACTAGCGGGAGGAGAGCAGTACTTC,CASSAGGLAGGEQYF
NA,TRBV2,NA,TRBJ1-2,TGTGCCAGCAGTGGAGACAGTCCTAACTATGGCTACACCTTC,CASSGDSPNYGYTF
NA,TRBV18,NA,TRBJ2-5,TGTGCCAGCTCACCCACCACGGAACAGGGAGGCGAGACCCAGTACTTC,CASSPTTEQGGETQYF